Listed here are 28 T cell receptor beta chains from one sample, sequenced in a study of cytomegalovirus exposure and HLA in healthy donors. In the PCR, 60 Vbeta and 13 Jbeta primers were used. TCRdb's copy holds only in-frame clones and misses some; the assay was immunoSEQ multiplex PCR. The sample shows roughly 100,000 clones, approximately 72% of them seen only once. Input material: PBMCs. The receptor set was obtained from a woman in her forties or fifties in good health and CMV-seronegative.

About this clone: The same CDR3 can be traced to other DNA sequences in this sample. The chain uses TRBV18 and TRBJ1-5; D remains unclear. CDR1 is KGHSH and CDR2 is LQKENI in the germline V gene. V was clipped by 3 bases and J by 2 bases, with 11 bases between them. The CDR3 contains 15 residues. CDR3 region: CASSPPGGGNQPQHF. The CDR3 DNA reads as TGTGCCAGCTCACCTCCCGGCGGCGGCAATCAGCCCCAGCATTTT.

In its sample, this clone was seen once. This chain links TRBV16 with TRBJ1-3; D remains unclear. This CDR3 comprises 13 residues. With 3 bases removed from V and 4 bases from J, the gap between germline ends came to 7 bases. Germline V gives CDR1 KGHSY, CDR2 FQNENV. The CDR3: CASSQGFGNTIYF. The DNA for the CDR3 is TGTGCCAGCAGCCAGGGCTTCGGAAACACCATATATTTT.

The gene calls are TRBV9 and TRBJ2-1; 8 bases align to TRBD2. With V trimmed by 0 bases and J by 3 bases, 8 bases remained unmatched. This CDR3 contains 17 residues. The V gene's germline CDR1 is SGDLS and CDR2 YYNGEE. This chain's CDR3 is CASSVDPAGALYNEQFF. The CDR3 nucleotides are TGTGCCAGCAGCGTAGATCCAGCGGGAGCTCTCTACAATGAGCAGTTCTTC. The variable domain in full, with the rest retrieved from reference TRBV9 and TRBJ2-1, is DSGVTQTPKHLITATGQRVTLRCSPRSGDLSVYWYQQSLDQGLQFLIQYYNGEERAKGNILERFSAQQFPDLHSELNLSSLELGDSALYFCASSVDPAGALYNEQFFGPGTRLTVL.

The CDR3 region is CASSPQTGGGTGELFF. CDR3 in DNA: TGTGCCAGCAGCCCACAGACGGGGGGTGGGACCGGGGAGCTGTTTTTT. The genes are TRBV9 and TRBJ2-2, with 7 positions matching TRBD2. Per germline, CDR1 SGDLS and CDR2 YYNGEE. V dropped 4 bases and J dropped 5; count of bases not matched to a gene: 11. The CDR3 is made up of 16 amino acids.

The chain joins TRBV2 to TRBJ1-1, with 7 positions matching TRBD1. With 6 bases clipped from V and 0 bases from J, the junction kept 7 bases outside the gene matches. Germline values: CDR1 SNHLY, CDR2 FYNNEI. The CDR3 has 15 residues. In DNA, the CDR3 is TGTGCCAGCAGCGGCGACAGGGTTTTGAACACTGAAGCTTTCTTT. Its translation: CASSGDRVLNTEAFF.

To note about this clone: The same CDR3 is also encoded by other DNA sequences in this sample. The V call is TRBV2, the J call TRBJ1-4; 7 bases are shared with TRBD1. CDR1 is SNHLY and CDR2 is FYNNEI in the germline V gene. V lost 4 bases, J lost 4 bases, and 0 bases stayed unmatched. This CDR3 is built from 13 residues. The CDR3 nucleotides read TGTGCCAGCAGTGGGGACAGTAATGAAAAACTGTTTTTT. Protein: CASSGDSNEKLFF.

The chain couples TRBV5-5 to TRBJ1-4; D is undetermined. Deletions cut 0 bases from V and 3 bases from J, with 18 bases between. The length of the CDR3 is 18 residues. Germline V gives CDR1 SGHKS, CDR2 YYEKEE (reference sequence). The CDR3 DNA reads TGTGCCAGCAGCTTGGACGGCCATAATCTGGGAGCTAATGAAAAACTGTTTTTT. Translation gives CASSLDGHNLGANEKLFF.

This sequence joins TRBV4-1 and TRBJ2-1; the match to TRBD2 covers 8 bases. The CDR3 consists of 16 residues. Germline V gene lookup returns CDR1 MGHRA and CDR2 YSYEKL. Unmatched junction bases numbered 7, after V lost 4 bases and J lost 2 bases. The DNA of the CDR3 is TGCGCCAGCAGCCGAGAGACTAGCGATACCTACAATGAGCAGTTCTTC. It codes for CASSRETSDTYNEQFF.

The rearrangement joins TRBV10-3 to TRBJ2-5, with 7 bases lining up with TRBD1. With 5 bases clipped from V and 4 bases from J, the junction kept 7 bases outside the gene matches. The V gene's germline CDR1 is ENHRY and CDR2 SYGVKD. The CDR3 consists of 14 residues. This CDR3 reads CAISKRQGSETQYF. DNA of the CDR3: TGTGCCATCAGTAAAAGACAGGGTTCAGAGACCCAGTACTTC.

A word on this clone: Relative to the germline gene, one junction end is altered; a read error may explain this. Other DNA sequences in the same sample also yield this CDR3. The CDR3 sequence: CASSDTRTGELFF. CDR3 DNA: TGCGCCAGCAGCGACACGCGTACCGGGGAGCTGTTTTTT. The chain couples TRBV7-9 to TRBJ2-2; no reliable D call. The length of the CDR3 is 13 residues. CDR1 and CDR2 (germline): SEHNR, FQNEAQ (reference sequence).

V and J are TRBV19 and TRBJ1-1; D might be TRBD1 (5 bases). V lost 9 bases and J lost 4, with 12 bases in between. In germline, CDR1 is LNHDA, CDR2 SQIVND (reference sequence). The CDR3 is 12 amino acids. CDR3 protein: CASVRGTTEAFF. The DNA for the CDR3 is TGTGCCAGCGTACGGGGGACCACTGAAGCTTTCTTT. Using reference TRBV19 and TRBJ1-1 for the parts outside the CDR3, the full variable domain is DGGITQSPKYLFRKEGQNVTLSCEQNLNHDAMYWYRQDPGQGLRLIYYSQIVNDFQKGDIAEGYSVSREKKESFPLTVTSAQKNPTAFYLCASVRGTTEAFFGQGTRLTVV.

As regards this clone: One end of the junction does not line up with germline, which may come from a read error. The CDR3 DNA is TGTGCCAGCAGGTTGGACCAGGGCGGCTCCTACAATGAGCAGTTCTTC. Translating gives CASRLDQGGSYNEQFF. V and J are TRBV5-4 and TRBJ2-1; possible D gene TRBD1, 5 bases. CDR3 size: 16 residues. Per germline, CDR1 SGHNT and CDR2 YYREEE (reference sequence). The full variable domain, rest sourced from reference TRBV5-4 and TRBJ2-1, is ETGVTQSPTHLIKTRGQQVTLRCSSQSGHNTVSWYQQALGQGPQFIFQYYREEENGRGNFPPRFSGLQFPNYSSELNVNALELDDSALYLCASRLDQGGSYNEQFFGPGTRLTVL.

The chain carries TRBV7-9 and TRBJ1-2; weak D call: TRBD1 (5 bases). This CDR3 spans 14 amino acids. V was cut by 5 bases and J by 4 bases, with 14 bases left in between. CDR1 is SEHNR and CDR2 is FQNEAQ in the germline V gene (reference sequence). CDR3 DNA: TGTGCCAGCAGCCCCCTGGGGGGAGCCTATGGCTACACCTTC. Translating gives CASSPLGGAYGYTF.

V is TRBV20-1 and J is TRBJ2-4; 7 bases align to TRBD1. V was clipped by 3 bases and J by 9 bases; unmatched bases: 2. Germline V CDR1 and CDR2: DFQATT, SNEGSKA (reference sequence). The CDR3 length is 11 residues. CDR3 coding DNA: TGCAGTGCTAGTACAGGGGCCATTCAGTACTTC. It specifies CSASTGAIQYF.

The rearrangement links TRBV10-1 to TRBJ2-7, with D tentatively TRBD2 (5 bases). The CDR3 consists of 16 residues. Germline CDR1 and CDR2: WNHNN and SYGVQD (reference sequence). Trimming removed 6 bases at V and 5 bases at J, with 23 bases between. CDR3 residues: CASSERPADRGNEQYF. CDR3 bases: TGCGCCAGCAGCGAGAGGCCGGCGGATCGGGGAAACGAGCAGTACTTC.

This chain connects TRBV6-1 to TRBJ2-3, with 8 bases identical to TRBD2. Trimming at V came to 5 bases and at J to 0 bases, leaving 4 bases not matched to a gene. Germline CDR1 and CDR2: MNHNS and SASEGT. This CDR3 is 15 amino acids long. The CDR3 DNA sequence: TGTGCCAGCAGTTTTAGCGGGGATAGCACAGATACGCAGTATTTT. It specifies CASSFSGDSTDTQYF.

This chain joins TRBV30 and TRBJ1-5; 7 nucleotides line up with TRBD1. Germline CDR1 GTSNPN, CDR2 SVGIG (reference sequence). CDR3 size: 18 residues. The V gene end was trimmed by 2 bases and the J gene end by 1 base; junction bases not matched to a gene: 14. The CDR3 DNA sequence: TGTGCCTGGAGTTCGGGCAGGGGGTGGATGTTAAGCAATCAGCCCCAGCATTTT. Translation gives CAWSSGRGWMLSNQPQHF.

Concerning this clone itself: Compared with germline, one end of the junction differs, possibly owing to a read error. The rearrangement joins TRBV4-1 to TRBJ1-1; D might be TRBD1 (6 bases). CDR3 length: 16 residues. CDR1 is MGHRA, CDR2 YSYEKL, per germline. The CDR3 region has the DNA TGCGCCAGCAGCCAAGTTCAGAACAGGGTGAACACTGAAGCTTCCTTT. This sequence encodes CASSQVQNRVNTEASF.

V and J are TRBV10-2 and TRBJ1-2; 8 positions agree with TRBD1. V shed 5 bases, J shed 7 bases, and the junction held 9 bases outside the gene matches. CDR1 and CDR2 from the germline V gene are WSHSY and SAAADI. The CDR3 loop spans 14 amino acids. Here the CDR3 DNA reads TGCGCCAGCAGTCTCGTACAGGGGGTCGGTGGCTACACCTTC. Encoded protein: CASSLVQGVGGYTF.

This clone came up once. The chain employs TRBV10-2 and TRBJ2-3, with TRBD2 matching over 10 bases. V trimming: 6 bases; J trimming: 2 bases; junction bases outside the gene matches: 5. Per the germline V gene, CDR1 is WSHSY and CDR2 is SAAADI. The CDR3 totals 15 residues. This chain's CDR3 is CASRLAGTHTDTQYF. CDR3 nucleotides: TGCGCCAGCAGACTAGCGGGGACACACACAGATACGCAGTATTTT.

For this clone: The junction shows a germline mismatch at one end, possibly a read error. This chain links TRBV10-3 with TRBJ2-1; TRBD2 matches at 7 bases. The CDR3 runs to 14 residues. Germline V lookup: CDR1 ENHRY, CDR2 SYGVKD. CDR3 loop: CAISESRERGLPVF. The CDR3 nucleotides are TGTGCCATCAGTGAGTCGCGGGAGCGCGGCCTTCCGGTCTTC.

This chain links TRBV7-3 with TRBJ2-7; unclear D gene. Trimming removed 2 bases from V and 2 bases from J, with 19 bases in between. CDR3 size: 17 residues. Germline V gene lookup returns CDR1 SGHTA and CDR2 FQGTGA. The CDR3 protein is CASSLALGSPLPYEQYF. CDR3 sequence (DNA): TGTGCCAGCAGCTTAGCTCTGGGCAGCCCTCTGCCCTACGAGCAGTACTTC.

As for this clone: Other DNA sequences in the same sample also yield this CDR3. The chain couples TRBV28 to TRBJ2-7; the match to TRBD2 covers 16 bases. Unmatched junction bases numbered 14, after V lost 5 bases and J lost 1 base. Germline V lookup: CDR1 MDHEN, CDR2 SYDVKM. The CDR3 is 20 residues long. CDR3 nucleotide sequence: TGTGCCAGCAGTCTTCATATCCCAGGGACTAGCGGGGGGGCGTCCTACGAGCAGTACTTC. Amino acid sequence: CASSLHIPGTSGGASYEQYF.

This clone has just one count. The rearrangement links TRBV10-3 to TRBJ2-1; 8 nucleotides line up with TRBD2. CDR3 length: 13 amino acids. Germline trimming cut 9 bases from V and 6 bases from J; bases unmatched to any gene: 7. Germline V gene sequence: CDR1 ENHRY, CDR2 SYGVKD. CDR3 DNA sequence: TGTGCCATAAGCGGGAGTAAGGGCAATGAGCAGTTCTTC. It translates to CAISGSKGNEQFF.

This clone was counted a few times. CDR3 bases: TGTGCCAGCAGCTTGGTGGACAACGTCTACGAGCAGTACTTC. This translates into CASSLVDNVYEQYF. The V and J genes are TRBV5-4 and TRBJ2-7, with D perhaps TRBD1 (5 bases). The germline V and J ends were trimmed by 0 bases and 3 bases, with 10 bases remaining between them. CDR1 SGHNT and CDR2 YYREEE come from the germline V gene (reference sequence). CDR3 length: 14 amino acids.

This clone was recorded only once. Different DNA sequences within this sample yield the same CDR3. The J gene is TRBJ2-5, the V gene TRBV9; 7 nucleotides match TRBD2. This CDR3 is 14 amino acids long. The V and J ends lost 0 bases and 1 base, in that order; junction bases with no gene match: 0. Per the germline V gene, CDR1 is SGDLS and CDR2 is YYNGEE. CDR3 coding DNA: TGTGCCAGCAGCGTAGCGGGGGGCCAAGAGACCCAGTACTTC. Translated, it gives CASSVAGGQETQYF.

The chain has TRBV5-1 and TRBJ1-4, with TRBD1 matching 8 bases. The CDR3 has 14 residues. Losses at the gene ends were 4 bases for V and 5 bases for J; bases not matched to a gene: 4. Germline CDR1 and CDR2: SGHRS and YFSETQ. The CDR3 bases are TGCGCCAGCAGCCGGGGACAGGAAAATGAAAAACTGTTTTTT. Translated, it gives CASSRGQENEKLFF.

The DNA of the CDR3 is TGCGCCAGCAGCCAAGGGAACAAGGGGCGAAATGAGCAGTTCTTC. This translates into CASSQGNKGRNEQFF. The chain recombines TRBV4-1 with TRBJ2-1; a possible D gene is TRBD1 (5 bases). The CDR3 covers 15 residues. Germline V gives CDR1 MGHRA, CDR2 YSYEKL. V lost 1 base to trimming and J lost 7 bases, with 14 bases between them.